This entry lists 15 T cell receptor beta chains sequenced from one sample in a study of T-cell reconstitution after alpha-beta-depleted transplantation in children. A TCRbeta library incorporating unique molecular identifiers was prepared. TCRdb re-called the PCR reads with MiXCR, one entry per CDR3 protein. The repertoire consists of approximately 590,000 distinct CDR3 sequences, with 8% to 11% occurring once and the leading ten covering less than 5%. The sequencing here drew on PBMCs from the stem cell graft donor, taken from the stem cell graft. The receptors come from a human donor who donated a stem cell graft to a child with acute myeloid leukemia.

This chain uses TRBV6-2 or TRBV6-3 with TRBJ2-6, with D hard to call. This CDR3 region has 15 residues. Germline V gene data show CDR1 as MNHEY and CDR2 as SVGEGT. With 7 bases removed from V and 1 base from J, the gap between germline ends came to 11 bases. CDR3 bases: TGTGCCAGCACCTATACTGGGTCTGGGGCCAACGTCCTGACTTTC. Protein sequence: CASTYTGSGANVLTF.

The chain couples TRBV3-1 to TRBJ2-7; 12 nucleotides agree with TRBD2. CDR3 length: 16 amino acids. After removal of 4 bases from V and 3 bases from J, the junction contained 7 bases not matched to a gene. Germline CDR1 and CDR2: LGHDT and YNNKEL (reference sequence). The CDR3 spells CASSPRTSGNLYEQYF. The CDR3 DNA sequence: TGTGCCAGCAGCCCCCGGACTAGCGGGAACCTCTACGAGCAGTACTTC.

This clonotype came up a few times. The rearrangement links TRBV9 to TRBJ2-1, with D unclear. The germline CDR1 and CDR2 sequences are SGDLS and YYNGEE. CDR3 length equals 15 residues. V was shortened by 0 bases and J by 8 bases, with 15 bases between the two germline ends. CDR3 loop: CASSVAPLRPDEQFF. The CDR3 DNA reads as TGTGCCAGCAGCGTAGCCCCACTCCGACCCGATGAGCAGTTCTTC.

This clonotype was picked up many times. The J gene is TRBJ2-1, the V gene TRBV6-2 or TRBV6-3; D is uncertain. V shed 8 bases and J shed 7 bases, with 12 bases lying between them. The CDR3 loop spans 12 amino acids. The V gene's germline CDR1 is MNHEY and CDR2 SVGEGT. The CDR3 DNA sequence: TGTGCCAGCGGTAGGCTGTCTAATGAGCAGTTCTTC. Protein product: CASGRLSNEQFF.

The chain carries TRBV10-3 and TRBJ2-1, with a weak D call TRBD2 (6 bases). V lost 3 bases, J lost 0 bases, and 9 bases lay in between. This CDR3 has 15 amino acids. Germline V CDR1 and CDR2: ENHRY, SYGVKD. CDR3 in DNA: TGTGCCATCAGTGATCTTAGCGGCTCCTACAATGAGCAGTTCTTC. Protein product: CAISDLSGSYNEQFF.

J is TRBJ2-2 and V is TRBV5-1, with D uncertain. Trimming stripped 4 bases from V and 0 bases from J, with 16 bases between. The CDR3 covers 17 residues. From germline, CDR1 is SGHRS and CDR2 YFSETQ. The CDR3 here is CASSHQVSPSNTGELFF. CDR3 DNA sequence: TGCGCCAGCAGCCACCAAGTTAGCCCCTCGAACACCGGGGAGCTGTTTTTT.

V gene TRBV20-1 combines with J gene TRBJ2-7, with TRBD2 matching 10 bases. Losses at the gene ends were 1 base for V and 5 bases for J; bases not matched to a gene: 5. Germline CDR1 is DFQATT and CDR2 is SNEGSKA (reference sequence). There are 14 residues in the CDR3. DNA of the CDR3: TGCAGTGCTAGAGGAGCGGGAGGGTCGAACGAGCAGTACTTC. Residues: CSARGAGGSNEQYF.

This clonotype showed up many times. This chain uses TRBV12-3 or TRBV12-4 with TRBJ2-1, with 8 bases fitting TRBD2. V lost 2 bases and J lost 8; bases outside the gene matches: 8. CDR3 length equals 15 residues. CDR3 bases: TGTGCCAGCAGTTTATTTGCGGGAGGTACATATGAGCAGTTCTTC. Residues: CASSLFAGGTYEQFF.

The chain carries TRBV6-2 or TRBV6-3 and TRBJ1-1; D gene unclear. In germline, CDR1 is MNHEY, CDR2 SVGEGT. The CDR3 length is 14 residues. Trimming shortened V by 3 bases and J by 2 bases, and 10 bases separated the two germline ends. The DNA of the CDR3 is TGTGCCAGCAGTTATATCGGGGTTAACACTGAAGCTTTCTTT. Its translation is CASSYIGVNTEAFF.

This clonotype was recorded many times. The rearrangement uses TRBV15 and TRBJ2-3; D is uncertain. The V gene's germline CDR1 is LNHNV and CDR2 YYDKDF (reference sequence). V lost 0 bases and J lost 2, with 6 bases in between. CDR3 length: 14 residues. This chain's CDR3 is CATSREGPTDTQYF. CDR3 DNA sequence: TGTGCCACCAGCAGAGAGGGCCCCACAGATACGCAGTATTTT.

This clonotype was observed many times. The J gene is TRBJ2-3, the V gene TRBV20-1; D might be TRBD1 or TRBD2, each matching 5 bases. V lost 0 bases to trimming and J lost 11 bases, with 21 bases between them. CDR1 DFQATT and CDR2 SNEGSKA come from the germline V gene (reference sequence). This CDR3 is 15 amino acids long. The CDR3 DNA sequence: TGCAGTGCTAGAGACACCCATACTGGGGGTTTTGTGCAGTATTTT. Residues: CSARDTHTGGFVQYF.

The V call is TRBV30, the J call TRBJ1-1; the D gene is possibly TRBD1 (5 bases). The germline V and J ends were trimmed by 1 base and 3 bases, with 12 bases remaining between them. The CDR3 is 14 amino acids. Germline lookup yields CDR1 GTSNPN and CDR2 SVGIG (reference sequence). CDR3 sequence (DNA): TGTGCCTGGAGTGAACAGATGGGGGACACTGAAGCTTTCTTT. Translating it yields CAWSEQMGDTEAFF.

This sequence joins TRBV12-3 or TRBV12-4 and TRBJ2-7; the D gene is possibly TRBD1 (5 bases). The V end lost 4 bases, the J end lost 3 bases, and 10 bases lay between the germline ends. The CDR3 has 13 amino acids. CDR3 residues: CASSSYQGYEQYF. The CDR3 region has the DNA TGTGCCAGCAGTTCATACCAGGGCTACGAGCAGTACTTC.

The rearrangement links TRBV7-2 to TRBJ1-1; D possibly corresponds to TRBD1 (6 bases). Trimming removed 2 bases from V and 0 bases from J, with 7 bases in between. Germline V gene lookup returns CDR1 SGHTA and CDR2 FQGNSA. The CDR3 has 14 amino acids. The chain's CDR3 is CASSLWGLNTEAFF. CDR3 DNA: TGTGCCAGCAGCTTATGGGGGCTGAACACTGAAGCTTTCTTT.

This clonotype was seen a few times. The J gene is TRBJ1-6, the V gene TRBV4-2, with D maybe TRBD1 (6 bases). V lost 0 bases and J 9 bases, leaving 21 bases between the germline ends. The V gene's germline CDR1 is LGHNA and CDR2 YNFKEQ. The CDR3 runs 18 residues. CDR3 region: CASSQEVTGTLPGSPLHF. The CDR3 DNA reads TGTGCCAGCAGCCAAGAAGTAACAGGGACGCTTCCCGGTTCACCCCTCCACTTT.